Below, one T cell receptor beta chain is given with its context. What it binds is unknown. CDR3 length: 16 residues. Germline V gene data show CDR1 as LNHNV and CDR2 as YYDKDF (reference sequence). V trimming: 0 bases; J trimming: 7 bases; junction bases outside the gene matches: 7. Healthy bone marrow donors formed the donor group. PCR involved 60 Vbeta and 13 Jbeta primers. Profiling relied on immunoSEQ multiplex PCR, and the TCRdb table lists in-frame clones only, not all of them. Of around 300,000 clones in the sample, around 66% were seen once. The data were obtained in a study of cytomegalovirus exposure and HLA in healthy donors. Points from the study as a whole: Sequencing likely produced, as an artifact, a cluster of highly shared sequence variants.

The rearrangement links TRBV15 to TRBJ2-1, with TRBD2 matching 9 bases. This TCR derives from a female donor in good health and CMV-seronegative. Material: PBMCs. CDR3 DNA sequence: TGTGCCACCAGCAGAGATGGAGGCGGGAGGGGAAATGAGCAGTTCTTC. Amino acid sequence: CATSRDGGGRGNEQFF.